The clone carrying this TCR beta chain was seen a few times. Its antigen is not identified. V was pared by 6 bases and J by 0 bases, with 2 bases of the junction left unmatched. CDR1 and CDR2 from the germline V gene are SGHVS and FQNEAQ. The CDR3 has 15 amino acids. This sample is part of a study of T cell responses to AZD1222 COVID-19 vaccine. Study-wide results and limits: Dominant CD4 TCR responses targeted spike regions 160-218 and 743-854.

Samples with a second dose at about 4 or about 12 weeks were pooled together. The protocol was immunoSEQ multiplex PCR, while the TCRdb copy is restricted to in-frame clones and leaves out a portion. The sample records approximately 130,000 clones, more than 85% being singletons. The gene calls are TRBV7-8 and TRBJ2-2; 9 bases agree with TRBD1. This TCR came from an adult who received the AZD1222 COVID-19 vaccine. Sequences were derived from peripheral blood, sampled 28 days after the second AZD1222 dose. The CDR3 here is CASRDRGTNTGELFF. In DNA, the CDR3 is TGTGCCAGCAGGGACAGGGGCACGAACACCGGGGAGCTGTTTTTT.